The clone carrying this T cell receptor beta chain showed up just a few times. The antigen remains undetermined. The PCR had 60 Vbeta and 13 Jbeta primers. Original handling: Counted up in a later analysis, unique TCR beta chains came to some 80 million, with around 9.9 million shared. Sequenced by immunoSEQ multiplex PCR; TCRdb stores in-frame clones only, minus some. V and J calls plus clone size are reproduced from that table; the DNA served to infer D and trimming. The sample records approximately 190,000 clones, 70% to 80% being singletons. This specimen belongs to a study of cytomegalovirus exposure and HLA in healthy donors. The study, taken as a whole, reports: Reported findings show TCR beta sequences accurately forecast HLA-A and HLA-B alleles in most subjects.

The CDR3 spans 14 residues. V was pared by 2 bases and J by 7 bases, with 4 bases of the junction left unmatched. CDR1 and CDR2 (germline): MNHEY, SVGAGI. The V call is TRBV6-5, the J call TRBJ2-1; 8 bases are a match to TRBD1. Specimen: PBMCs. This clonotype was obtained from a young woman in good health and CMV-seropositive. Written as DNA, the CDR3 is TGTGCCAGCAGTTACGCCAGGGGGCGGAATGAGCAGTTCTTC. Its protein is CASSYARGRNEQFF.